The 26 T cell receptor beta chains below were found in one sample sequenced in a study of blood T cell repertoires in COVID-19 (dated by TCRdb to the early 2020s). Preparation of the library involved the immunoSEQ multiplex PCR assay. Not all clones reach the TCRdb copy of this immuneACCESS table, which keeps in-frame sequences only. Checked studies attribute under half of the gap to unresolved V genes and leave the rest unexplained. The sample records 200,000 to 250,000 clones, roughly 80% of which are singletons. 10% of the sample belongs to the ten largest clones. The sample consisted of peripheral blood. Receptors originate from a woman older than 75 with acute or convalescent COVID-19.

The V gene is TRBV19, the J gene TRBJ1-1; D gene uncertain. The CDR3 totals 16 residues. CDR1 and CDR2 (germline): LNHDA, SQIVND (reference sequence). With 7 bases removed from V and 0 bases from J, the gap between germline ends came to 18 bases. CDR3 in DNA: TGTGCCAGTACTGATAGAGCTGTATTGGTGAACACTGAAGCTTTCTTT. Protein sequence: CASTDRAVLVNTEAFF.

V and J are TRBV19 and TRBJ1-6; D gene uncertain. Germline V gene data show CDR1 as LNHDA and CDR2 as SQIVND (reference sequence). This CDR3 spans 14 amino acids. V was pared by 2 bases and J by 3 bases, with 5 bases between. The CDR3 here is CASSIRDYNSPLHF. For the CDR3, the DNA is TGTGCCAGTAGTATAAGAGACTATAATTCACCCCTCCACTTT.

V usage is TRBV19 and J usage is TRBJ2-1; the match to TRBD2 covers 10 bases. This CDR3 is 17 amino acids long. The V gene end was trimmed by 0 bases and the J gene end by 2 bases; junction bases not matched to a gene: 4. In germline, CDR1 is LNHDA, CDR2 SQIVND (reference sequence). The CDR3 loop reads CASSIDIGLAAYNEQFF. DNA of the CDR3: TGTGCCAGTAGTATAGACATCGGACTAGCGGCCTACAATGAGCAGTTCTTC.

This clone was observed a few times. This rearrangement joins TRBV2 to TRBJ1-4; the D gene is possibly TRBD1 (5 bases). CDR3 length equals 15 residues. CDR1 and CDR2 (germline): SNHLY, FYNNEI. The V end was cut by 5 bases, the J end by 7 bases, with 17 bases between. CDR3 residues: CASSIRQLLSEKLFF. CDR3 nucleotides: TGTGCCAGCAGTATACGACAGTTGTTAAGTGAAAAACTGTTTTTT.

This chain links TRBV7-9 with TRBJ1-2; tentatively, D is TRBD1 (5 bases). CDR1 and CDR2 (germline): SEHNR, FQNEAQ (reference sequence). V lost 1 base to trimming and J lost 2 bases, with 8 bases between them. This CDR3 has 14 amino acids. CDR3 residues: CASSLVTENYGYTF. DNA for the CDR3: TGTGCCAGCAGCTTAGTGACAGAAAACTATGGCTACACCTTC.

The V call is TRBV19, the J call TRBJ1-5; 9 bases align to TRBD1. The CDR3 loop spans 19 amino acids. From germline, CDR1 is LNHDA and CDR2 SQIVND (reference sequence). J lost 2 bases, V lost 5 bases, and 16 bases had no gene match. CDR3 residues: CASSAWDRVMVLGNQPQHF. In DNA form, the CDR3 reads TGTGCCAGTAGTGCCTGGGACAGGGTAATGGTATTGGGCAATCAGCCCCAGCATTTT.

The CDR3 reads CASSGRGNQETQYF. In DNA form, the CDR3 reads TGTGCCAGCAGTGGTCGAGGTAACCAAGAGACCCAGTACTTC. The chain carries TRBV2 and TRBJ2-5; no clear D. This CDR3 spans 14 amino acids. CDR1 is SNHLY and CDR2 is FYNNEI in the germline V gene. V shed 4 bases and J shed 0 bases, with 9 bases lying between them.

The chain is built from TRBV30 and TRBJ1-4; D is ambiguous. There are 15 residues in the CDR3. Germline V CDR1 and CDR2: GTSNPN, SVGIG (reference sequence). Between the trimmed V and J ends, which lost 3 bases and 10 bases, there was a span of 21 bases. The CDR3 reads CAWSTGSPGLGKLFF. The CDR3 DNA is TGTGCCTGGAGCACCGGGTCACCAGGACTTGGAAAACTGTTTTTT.

The chain joins TRBV6-1 to TRBJ1-3; D may be TRBD1 (6 bases). The CDR3 totals 14 residues. The germline V and J ends were trimmed by 7 bases and 4 bases, with 14 bases remaining between them. Per the germline V gene, CDR1 is MNHNS and CDR2 is SASEGT. The DNA of the CDR3 is TGTGCCAGCACGGAACAGGGAGCGGGAAACACCATATATTTT. Translated, it gives CASTEQGAGNTIYF.

The chain couples TRBV5-1 to TRBJ1-1; D perhaps matches TRBD1 (5 bases). The CDR3 spans 15 residues. The germline gives CDR1 SGHRS, CDR2 YFSETQ. Trimming cost V 0 bases and J 3 bases, with 12 bases left between them. DNA for the CDR3: TGCGCCAGCAGCTTGGGAGGCCTCAGGGACACTGAAGCTTTCTTT. It codes for CASSLGGLRDTEAFF.

The chain links TRBV7-9 to TRBJ2-2; 10 nucleotides match TRBD1. Germline loops: CDR1 SEHNR, CDR2 FQNEAQ (reference sequence). CDR3 length equals 16 residues. Trimming at V came to 2 bases and at J to 5 bases, leaving 5 bases not matched to a gene. CDR3 in DNA: TGTGCCAGCAGCTTATTTAGGACAGGGGGGACCGGGGAGCTGTTTTTT. Protein: CASSLFRTGGTGELFF.

V and J are TRBV10-1 and TRBJ1-4, with TRBD1 identical over 9 bases. Trimming at V came to 0 bases and at J to 5 bases, leaving 4 bases not matched to a gene. Germline lookup yields CDR1 WNHNN and CDR2 SYGVQD (reference sequence). This CDR3 contains 16 residues. CDR3 in amino acids: CASSESGQGTNEKLFF. For the CDR3, the DNA is TGCGCCAGCAGTGAGTCGGGACAGGGAACAAATGAAAAACTGTTTTTT.

J is TRBJ1-2 and V is TRBV28, with D possibly TRBD1 on 6 matching bases. This CDR3 region has 14 residues. The V gene lost 4 bases and the J gene lost 2 bases, with 11 bases spanning the gap. Looked up from germline, CDR1 is MDHEN and CDR2 is SYDVKM. The CDR3 region is CASSSAQGNYGYTF. The CDR3 nucleotides are TGTGCCAGCAGTTCCGCCCAGGGGAACTATGGCTACACCTTC.

The V gene is TRBV6-2 or TRBV6-3, the J gene TRBJ1-1; no reliable D call. Deletions cut 3 bases from V and 9 bases from J, with 11 bases between. This CDR3 contains 12 residues. CDR1 and CDR2 (germline): MNHEY, SVGEGT. The chain's CDR3 is CASSYRGVQAFF. As DNA, the CDR3 is TGTGCCAGCAGTTATCGCGGCGTCCAAGCTTTCTTT.

The rearrangement uses TRBV3-1 (or the pseudogene TRBV3-2) and TRBJ2-2; TRBD2 matches 12 bases. The CDR3 has 16 residues. J gave up 7 bases and V 5 bases, and 8 bases lay outside the gene matches. Germline CDR1 and CDR2: LGHDT and YNNKEL (reference sequence). The CDR3 DNA follows: TGTGCCAGCAGCTCTTGGACTAGCGGGGACGGCGGGGAGCTGTTTTTT. Its protein product is CASSSWTSGDGGELFF.

In this sample, this clone turned up once. The V call is TRBV30, the J call TRBJ1-1; 8 bases map to TRBD1. The CDR3 contains 13 residues. In germline, CDR1 is GTSNPN, CDR2 SVGIG (reference sequence). Trimming removed 4 bases from V and 2 bases from J; junction bases left unmatched: 3. CDR3 loop: CAWMTGANTEAFF. The CDR3 DNA follows: TGTGCCTGGATGACAGGGGCAAACACTGAAGCTTTCTTT. Supplemented by reference TRBV30 and TRBJ1-1, the full variable domain reads SQTIHQWPATLVQPVGSPLSLECTVEGTSNPNLYWYRQAAGRGLQLLFYSVGIGQISSEVPQNLSASRPQDRQFILSSKKLLLSDSGFYLCAWMTGANTEAFFGQGTRLTVV.

The rearrangement links TRBV6-5 to TRBJ1-1, with 7 positions matching TRBD1. CDR1 MNHEY and CDR2 SVGAGI come from the germline V gene. CDR3 length: 14 residues. The J segment lost 2 bases and the V segment lost 6 bases, leaving 6 bases of the junction unmatched. The CDR3 DNA sequence: TGTGCCAGCAGATTACAGGGGATTAACACTGAAGCTTTCTTT. Amino acid sequence: CASRLQGINTEAFF.

This chain links TRBV11-2 with TRBJ1-3, with 9 positions matching TRBD1. V trimming: 6 bases; J trimming: 0 bases; junction bases outside the gene matches: 6. Germline CDR1 and CDR2: SGHAT and FQNNGV. This CDR3 is 16 amino acids long. The CDR3 here is CASSWTGVYSGNTIYF. CDR3 sequence (DNA): TGTGCCAGCAGTTGGACAGGGGTGTACTCTGGAAACACCATATATTTT.

This clone was picked up one time. The chain combines TRBV28 with TRBJ2-5; D remains ambiguous. The ends were cut back, 5 bases at V and 3 bases at J, with 7 bases in the middle. The CDR3 spans 12 residues. CDR1 is MDHEN, CDR2 SYDVKM, per germline. For the CDR3, the DNA is TGTGCCAGCAGTGCAACAGAAGAGACCCAGTACTTC. This gives the protein CASSATEETQYF.

The chain is built from TRBV10-2 and TRBJ2-5; D is ambiguous. The CDR3 spans 13 residues. V lost 8 bases to trimming and J lost 2 bases, with 12 bases between them. Germline-derived CDR1 and CDR2 are WSHSY and SAAADI. The CDR3 sequence: CASREQLQETQYF. Here the CDR3 DNA reads TGCGCCAGCCGAGAACAGCTACAAGAGACCCAGTACTTC.

V gene TRBV3-1 (or the pseudogene TRBV3-2) combines with J gene TRBJ1-3; a possible D gene is TRBD1 (5 bases). Germline CDR1 and CDR2: LGHDT and YNNKEL (reference sequence). Trimming cost V 6 bases and J 4 bases, with 13 bases left between them. This CDR3 is 14 amino acids long. The DNA of the CDR3 is TGTGCCAGCAGTTACAGGTCGCAAGGAAACACCATATATTTT. Its protein is CASSYRSQGNTIYF.

The chain has TRBV4-3 and TRBJ1-2; maybe TRBD1 (6 bases). Between the trimmed V and J ends, which lost 3 bases and 5 bases, there was a span of 19 bases. CDR1 is LGHNA, CDR2 YSLEER, per germline. This CDR3 has 16 amino acids. As DNA, the CDR3 is TGCGCCAGCAGCCATGACCGGGACATCGCGTCGTATGGCTACACCTTC. Residues: CASSHDRDIASYGYTF.

V and J are TRBV7-9 and TRBJ1-2; TRBD1 agrees at 7 bases. CDR1 SEHNR and CDR2 FQNEAQ come from the germline V gene (reference sequence). The CDR3 length is 13 residues. The junction had 4 bases not matched to a gene; V was cut back by 5 bases and J by 4 bases. CDR3 amino acids: CASSGDSLYGYTF. As DNA, the CDR3 is TGTGCCAGCAGCGGGGACAGTCTCTATGGCTACACCTTC.

The CDR3 nucleotides read TGTGCCAGTAGTAGCAGGGGCGACTCTGATGGCTACACCTTC. It encodes CASSSRGDSDGYTF. The chain is built from TRBV19 and TRBJ1-2; tentatively, D is TRBD1 (6 bases). CDR3 length: 14 residues. The V gene lost 4 bases and the J gene lost 6 bases, with 15 bases spanning the gap. Germline V gives CDR1 LNHDA, CDR2 SQIVND (reference sequence).

The rearrangement joins TRBV9 to TRBJ1-1; D possibly corresponds to TRBD1 (5 bases). The CDR3 totals 13 residues. Trimming took off 3 bases at V and 2 bases at J, with 8 bases between the two ends. Looked up from germline, CDR1 is SGDLS and CDR2 is YYNGEE. CDR3 DNA sequence: TGTGCCAGCAGCGAAGGGGAAAACACTGAAGCTTTCTTT. Translated: CASSEGENTEAFF.

This clone was seen more than once but under ten times. The chain has TRBV7-2 and TRBJ2-1; unclear D gene. This CDR3 contains 15 residues. Per the germline V gene, CDR1 is SGHTA and CDR2 is FQGNSA. V was trimmed by 1 base and J by 0 bases, leaving 7 bases between them. The CDR3 loop reads CASSLGVSSYNEQFF. CDR3 bases: TGTGCCAGCAGCTTAGGTGTTAGCTCCTACAATGAGCAGTTCTTC.